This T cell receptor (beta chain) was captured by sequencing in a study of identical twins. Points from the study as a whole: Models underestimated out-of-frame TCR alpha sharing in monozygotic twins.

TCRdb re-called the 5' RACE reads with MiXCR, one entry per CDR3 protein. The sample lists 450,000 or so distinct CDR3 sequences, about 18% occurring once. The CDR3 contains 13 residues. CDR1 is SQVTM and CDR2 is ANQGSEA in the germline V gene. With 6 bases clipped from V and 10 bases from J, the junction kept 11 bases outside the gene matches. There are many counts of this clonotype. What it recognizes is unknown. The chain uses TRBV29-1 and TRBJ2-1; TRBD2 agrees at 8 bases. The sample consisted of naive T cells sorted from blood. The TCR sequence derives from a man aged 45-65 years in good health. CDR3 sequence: CSVQTPRLAEQFF. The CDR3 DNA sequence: TGCAGCGTCCAAACTCCCAGACTAGCGGAGCAGTTCTTC.